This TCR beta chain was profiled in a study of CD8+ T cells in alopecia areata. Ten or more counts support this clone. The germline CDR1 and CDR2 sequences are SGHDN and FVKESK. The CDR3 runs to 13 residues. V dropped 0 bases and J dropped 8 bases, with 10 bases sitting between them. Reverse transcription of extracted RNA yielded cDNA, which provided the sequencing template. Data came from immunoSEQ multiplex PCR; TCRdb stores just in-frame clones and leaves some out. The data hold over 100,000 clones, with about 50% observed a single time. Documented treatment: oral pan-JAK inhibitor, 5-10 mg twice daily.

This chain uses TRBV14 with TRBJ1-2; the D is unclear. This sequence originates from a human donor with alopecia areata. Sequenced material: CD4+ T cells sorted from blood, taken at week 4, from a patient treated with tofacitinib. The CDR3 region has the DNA TGTGCCAGCAGCCAAGAAAGGACGGGAGGCTACACCTTC. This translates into CASSQERTGGYTF.